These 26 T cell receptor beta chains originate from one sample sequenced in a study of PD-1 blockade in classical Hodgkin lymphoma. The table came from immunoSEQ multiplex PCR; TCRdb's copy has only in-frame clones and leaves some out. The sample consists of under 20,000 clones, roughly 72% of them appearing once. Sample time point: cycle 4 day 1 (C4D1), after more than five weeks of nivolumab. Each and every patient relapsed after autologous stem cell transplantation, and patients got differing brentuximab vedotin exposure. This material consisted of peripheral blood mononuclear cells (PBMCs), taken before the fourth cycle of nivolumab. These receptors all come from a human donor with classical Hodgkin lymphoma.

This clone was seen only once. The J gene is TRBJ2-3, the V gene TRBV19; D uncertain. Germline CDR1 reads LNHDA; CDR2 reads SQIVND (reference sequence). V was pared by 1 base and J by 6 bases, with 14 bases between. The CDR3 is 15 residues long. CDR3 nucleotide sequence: TGTGCCAGTAGTATAGCGGGCAAATCGGGTGATACGCAGTATTTT. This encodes CASSIAGKSGDTQYF.

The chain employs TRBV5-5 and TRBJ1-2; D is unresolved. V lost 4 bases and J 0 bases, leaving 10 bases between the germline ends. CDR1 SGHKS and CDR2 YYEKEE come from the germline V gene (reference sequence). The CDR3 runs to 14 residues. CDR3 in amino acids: CASSPVVPNYGYTF. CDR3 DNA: TGTGCCAGCAGCCCCGTAGTCCCTAACTATGGCTACACCTTC.

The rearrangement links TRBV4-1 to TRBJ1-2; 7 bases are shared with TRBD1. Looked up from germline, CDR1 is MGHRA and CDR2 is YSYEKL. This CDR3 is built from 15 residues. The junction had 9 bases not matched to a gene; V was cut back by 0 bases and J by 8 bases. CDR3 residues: CASSQDGGQGDGYTF. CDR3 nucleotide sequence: TGCGCCAGCAGCCAAGATGGAGGGCAGGGGGACGGCTACACCTTC.

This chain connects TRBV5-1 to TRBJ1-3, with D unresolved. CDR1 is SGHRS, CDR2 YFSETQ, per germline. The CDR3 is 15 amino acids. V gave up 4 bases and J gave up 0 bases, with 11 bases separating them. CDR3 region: CASSELSSSGNTIYF. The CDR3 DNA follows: TGCGCCAGCAGCGAGTTGTCGAGCTCTGGAAACACCATATATTTT.

The CDR3 DNA reads as TGTGCCAGCACTTATAGCGGGGGGTCCACCGGGGAGCTGTTTTTT. It yields the protein CASTYSGGSTGELFF. V and J are TRBV6-1 and TRBJ2-2; 10 bases map to TRBD2. J gave up 4 bases and V 7 bases, and 6 bases lay outside the gene matches. Germline V lookup: CDR1 MNHNS, CDR2 SASEGT. The CDR3 is made up of 15 amino acids.

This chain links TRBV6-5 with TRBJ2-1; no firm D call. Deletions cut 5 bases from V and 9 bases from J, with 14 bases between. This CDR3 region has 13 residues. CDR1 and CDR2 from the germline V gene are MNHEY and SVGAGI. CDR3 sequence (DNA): TGTGCCAGCAGTGAAGCGTGGGTTAGTGAGCAGTTCTTC. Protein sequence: CASSEAWVSEQFF.

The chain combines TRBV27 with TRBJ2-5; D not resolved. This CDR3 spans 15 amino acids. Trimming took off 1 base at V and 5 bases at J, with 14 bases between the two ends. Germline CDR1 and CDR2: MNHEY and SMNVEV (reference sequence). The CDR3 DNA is TGTGCCAGCAGTTTATGGGAAGGGTTGTCCGAGACCCAGTACTTC. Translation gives CASSLWEGLSETQYF.

CDR3: CASSSSDSSAHSYEQYF. CDR3 nucleotide sequence: TGTGCCAGCAGCTCCTCCGACTCTAGCGCTCACTCCTACGAGCAGTACTTC. The chain employs TRBV7-2 and TRBJ2-7; D may be TRBD2 (6 bases). The germline V gene encodes CDR1 SGHTA and CDR2 FQGNSA. The CDR3 consists of 17 residues. Trimming left V 4 bases short and J 0 bases short, with 19 bases between.

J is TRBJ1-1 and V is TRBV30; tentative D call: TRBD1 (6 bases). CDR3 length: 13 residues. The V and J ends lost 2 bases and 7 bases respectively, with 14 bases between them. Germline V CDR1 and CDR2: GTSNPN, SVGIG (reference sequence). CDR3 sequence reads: CAWSPNREIEAFF. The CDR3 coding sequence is TGTGCCTGGAGTCCGAACAGGGAAATTGAAGCTTTCTTT. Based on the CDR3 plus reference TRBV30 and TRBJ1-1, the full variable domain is SQTIHQWPATLVQPVGSPLSLECTVEGTSNPNLYWYRQAAGRGLQLLFYSVGIGQISSEVPQNLSASRPQDRQFILSSKKLLLSDSGFYLCAWSPNREIEAFFGQGTRLTVV.

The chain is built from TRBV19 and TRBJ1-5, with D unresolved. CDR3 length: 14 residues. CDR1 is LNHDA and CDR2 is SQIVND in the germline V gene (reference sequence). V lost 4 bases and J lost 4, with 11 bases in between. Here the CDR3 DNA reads TGTGCCAGTAGTACAGCGGCAGAAAATCAGCCCCAGCATTTT. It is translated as CASSTAAENQPQHF.

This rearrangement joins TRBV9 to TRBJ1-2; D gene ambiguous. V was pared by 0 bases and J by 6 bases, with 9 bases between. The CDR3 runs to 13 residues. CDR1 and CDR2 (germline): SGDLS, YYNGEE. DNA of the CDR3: TGTGCCAGCAGCGTAGGGAGGGAGGATGGCTACACCTTC. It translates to CASSVGREDGYTF. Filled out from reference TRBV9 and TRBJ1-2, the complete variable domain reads DSGVTQTPKHLITATGQRVTLRCSPRSGDLSVYWYQQSLDQGLQFLIQYYNGEERAKGNILERFSAQQFPDLHSELNLSSLELGDSALYFCASSVGREDGYTFGSGTRLTVV.

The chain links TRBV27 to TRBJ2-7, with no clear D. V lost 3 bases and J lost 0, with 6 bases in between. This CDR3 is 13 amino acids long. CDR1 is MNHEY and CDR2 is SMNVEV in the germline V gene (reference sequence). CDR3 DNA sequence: TGTGCCAGCAGTTTCTCGGGCTCCTACGAGCAGTACTTC. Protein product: CASSFSGSYEQYF.

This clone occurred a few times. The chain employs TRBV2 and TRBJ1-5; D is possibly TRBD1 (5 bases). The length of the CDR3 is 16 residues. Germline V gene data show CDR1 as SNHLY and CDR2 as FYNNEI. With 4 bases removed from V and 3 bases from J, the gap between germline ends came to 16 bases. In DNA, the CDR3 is TGTGCCAGCAGTGTTTGGGGGAAATCGGTCAATCAGCCCCAGCATTTT. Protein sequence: CASSVWGKSVNQPQHF.

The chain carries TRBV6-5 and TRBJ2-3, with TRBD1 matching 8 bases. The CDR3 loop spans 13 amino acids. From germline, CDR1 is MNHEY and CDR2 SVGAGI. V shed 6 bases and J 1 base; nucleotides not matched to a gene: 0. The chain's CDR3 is CASRQGGTDTQYF. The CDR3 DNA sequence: TGTGCCAGCAGACAGGGGGGCACAGATACGCAGTATTTT.

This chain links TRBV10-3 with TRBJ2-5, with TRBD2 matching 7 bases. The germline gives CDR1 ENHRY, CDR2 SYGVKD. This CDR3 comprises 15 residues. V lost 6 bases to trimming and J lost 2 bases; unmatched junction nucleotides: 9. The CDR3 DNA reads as TGTGCCATCAGGGAGGGAGGGTTCATACAAGAGACCCAGTACTTC. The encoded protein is CAIREGGFIQETQYF.

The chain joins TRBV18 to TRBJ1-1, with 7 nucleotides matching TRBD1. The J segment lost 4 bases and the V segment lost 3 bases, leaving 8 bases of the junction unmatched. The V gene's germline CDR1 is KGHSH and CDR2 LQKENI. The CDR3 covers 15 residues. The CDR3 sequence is CASSPSDREATEAFF. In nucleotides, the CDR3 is TGTGCCAGCTCACCTTCCGACAGGGAGGCCACTGAAGCTTTCTTT.

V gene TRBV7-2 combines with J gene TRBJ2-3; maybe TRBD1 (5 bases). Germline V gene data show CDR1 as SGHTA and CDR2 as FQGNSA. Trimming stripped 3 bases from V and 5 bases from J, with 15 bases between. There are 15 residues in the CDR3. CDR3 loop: CASSFDIGVRDTQYF. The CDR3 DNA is TGTGCCAGCAGCTTTGATATAGGGGTGAGAGATACGCAGTATTTT.

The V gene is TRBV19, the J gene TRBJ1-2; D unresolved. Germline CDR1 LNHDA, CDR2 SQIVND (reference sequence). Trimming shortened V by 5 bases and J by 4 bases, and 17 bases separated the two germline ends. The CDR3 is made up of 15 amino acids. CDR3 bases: TGTGCCAGTAGTCCGGGTATGATCTCGGCCTATGGCTACACCTTC. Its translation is CASSPGMISAYGYTF.

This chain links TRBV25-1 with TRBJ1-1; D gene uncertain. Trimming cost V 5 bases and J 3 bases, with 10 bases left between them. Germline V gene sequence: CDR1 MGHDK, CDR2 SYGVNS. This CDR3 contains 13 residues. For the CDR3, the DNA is TGTGCCAGCAGTCAACTTGTACACACTGAAGCTTTCTTT. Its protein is CASSQLVHTEAFF.

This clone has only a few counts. The CDR3 protein is CASSVRGTRNSPLHF. In nucleotides, the CDR3 is TGCGCCAGCAGCGTCCGGGGGACGCGGAATTCACCCCTCCACTTT. This chain joins TRBV5-1 and TRBJ1-6; D may be TRBD1 (5 bases). The CDR3 is made up of 15 amino acids. Germline CDR1 and CDR2: SGHRS and YFSETQ. V lost 4 bases and J lost 7, with 15 bases in between.

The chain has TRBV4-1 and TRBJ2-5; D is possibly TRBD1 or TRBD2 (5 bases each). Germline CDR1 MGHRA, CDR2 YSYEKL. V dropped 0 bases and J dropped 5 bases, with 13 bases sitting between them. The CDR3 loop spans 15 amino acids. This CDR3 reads CASSQDGTPAETQYF. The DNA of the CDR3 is TGCGCCAGCAGCCAAGACGGGACCCCAGCGGAGACCCAGTACTTC.

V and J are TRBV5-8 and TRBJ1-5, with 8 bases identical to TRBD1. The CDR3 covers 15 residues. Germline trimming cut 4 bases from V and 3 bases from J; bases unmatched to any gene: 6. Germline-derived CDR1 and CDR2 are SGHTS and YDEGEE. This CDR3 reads CASSGGTGDNQPQHF. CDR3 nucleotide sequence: TGTGCCAGCAGCGGGGGGACAGGCGACAATCAGCCCCAGCATTTT.

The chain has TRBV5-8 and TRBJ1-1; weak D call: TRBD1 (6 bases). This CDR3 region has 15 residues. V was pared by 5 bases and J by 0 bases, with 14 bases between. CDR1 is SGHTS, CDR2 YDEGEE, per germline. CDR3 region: CASSIDQGMNTEAFF. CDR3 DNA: TGTGCCAGCAGTATAGACCAGGGGATGAACACTGAAGCTTTCTTT.

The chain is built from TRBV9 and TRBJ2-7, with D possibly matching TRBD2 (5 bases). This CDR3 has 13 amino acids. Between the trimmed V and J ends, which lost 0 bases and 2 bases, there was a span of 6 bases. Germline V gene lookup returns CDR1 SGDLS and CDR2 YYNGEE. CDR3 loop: CASSVAGTYEQYF. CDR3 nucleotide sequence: TGTGCCAGCAGCGTAGCGGGGACCTACGAGCAGTACTTC.

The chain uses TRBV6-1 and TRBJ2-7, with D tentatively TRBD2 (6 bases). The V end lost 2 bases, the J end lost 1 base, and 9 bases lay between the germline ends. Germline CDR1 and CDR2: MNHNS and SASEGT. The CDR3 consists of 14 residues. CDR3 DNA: TGTGCCAGCAGTGAATCCGCGGGGTCCTACGAGCAGTACTTC. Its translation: CASSESAGSYEQYF.

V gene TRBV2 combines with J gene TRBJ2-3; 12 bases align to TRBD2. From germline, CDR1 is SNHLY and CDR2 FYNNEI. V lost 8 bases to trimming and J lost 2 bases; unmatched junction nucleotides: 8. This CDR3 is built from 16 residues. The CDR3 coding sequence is TGTGCCAGCGGGGGGGGACTAGCGGGTAACACAGATACGCAGTATTTT. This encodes CASGGGLAGNTDTQYF.